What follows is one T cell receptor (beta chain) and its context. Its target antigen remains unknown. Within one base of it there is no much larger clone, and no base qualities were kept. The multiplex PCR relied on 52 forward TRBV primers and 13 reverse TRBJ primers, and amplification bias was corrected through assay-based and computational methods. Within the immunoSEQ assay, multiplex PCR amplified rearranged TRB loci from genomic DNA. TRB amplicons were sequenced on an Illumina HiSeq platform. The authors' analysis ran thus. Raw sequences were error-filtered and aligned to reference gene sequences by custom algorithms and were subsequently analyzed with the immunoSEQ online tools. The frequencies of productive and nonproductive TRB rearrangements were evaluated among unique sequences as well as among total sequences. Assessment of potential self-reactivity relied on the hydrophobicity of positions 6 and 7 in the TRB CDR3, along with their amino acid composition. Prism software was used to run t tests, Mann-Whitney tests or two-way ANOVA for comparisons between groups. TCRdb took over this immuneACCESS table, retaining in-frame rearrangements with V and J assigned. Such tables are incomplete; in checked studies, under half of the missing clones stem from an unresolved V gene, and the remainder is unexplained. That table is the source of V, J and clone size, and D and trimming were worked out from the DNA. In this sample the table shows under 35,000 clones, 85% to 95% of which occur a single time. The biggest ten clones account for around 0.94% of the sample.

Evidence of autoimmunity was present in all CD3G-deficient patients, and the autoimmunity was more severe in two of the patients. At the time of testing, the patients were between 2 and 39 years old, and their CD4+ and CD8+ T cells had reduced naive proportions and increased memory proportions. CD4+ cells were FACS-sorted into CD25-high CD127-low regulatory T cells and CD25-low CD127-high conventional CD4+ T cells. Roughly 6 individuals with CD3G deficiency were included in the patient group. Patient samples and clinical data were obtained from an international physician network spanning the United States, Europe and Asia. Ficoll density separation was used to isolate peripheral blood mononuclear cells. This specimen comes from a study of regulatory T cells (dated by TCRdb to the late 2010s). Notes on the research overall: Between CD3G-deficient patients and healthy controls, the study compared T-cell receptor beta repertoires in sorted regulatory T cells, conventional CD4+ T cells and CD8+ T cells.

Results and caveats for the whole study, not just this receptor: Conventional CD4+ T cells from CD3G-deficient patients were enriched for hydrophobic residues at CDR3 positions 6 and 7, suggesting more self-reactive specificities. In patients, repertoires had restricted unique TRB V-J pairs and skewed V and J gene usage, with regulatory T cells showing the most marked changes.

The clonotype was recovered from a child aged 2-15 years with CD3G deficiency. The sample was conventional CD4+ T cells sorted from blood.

This receptor has the CDR3 CASSRGRVGDTEAFF. Read as DNA, the sequence is TGTGCCAGCAGCCGGGGGCGGGTTGGTGACACTGAAGCTTTCTTT. The chain is assembled from TRBV11-2 and TRBJ1-1, with TRBD1 as a weak D call on 6 bases. The cysteine opens and the phenylalanine closes a CDR3 of 15 amino acids. Only the CDR3 portion is preserved as DNA: 45 bases, with reading frame beginning at the first base. The germline V gene supplies CDR1 SGHAT and CDR2 FQNNGV. V is reduced by 5 bases and J by 3 bases, leaving a spacing of 16 bases between them. The CDR3 plus the reference TRBV11-2 and TRBJ1-1 genes for the other parts give the full variable domain: EAGVAQSPRYKIIEKRQSVAFWCNPISGHATLYWYQQILGQGPKLLIQFQNNGVVDDSQLPKDRFSAERLKGVDSTLKIQPAKLEDSAVYLCASSRGRVGDTEAFFGQGTRLTVV.